The sequence of this T cell receptor (beta chain) was determined in a study of T cells in localized non-small cell lung cancer. Study-wide findings and caveats: Clonality of T cells reached its maximum in uninvolved adjacent lung, surpassing tumor.

This table comes from immunoSEQ multiplex PCR, and its TCRdb copy is limited to in-frame clones, with some not included. The sample yields 1,500 to 2,000 clones, roughly a quarter seen once. A word on this clone: The antigen remains unidentified.

The sample in question was normal lung tissue next to the tumor, obtained before any cancer treatment. This sequence originates from a female donor older than 55 with stage II squamous cell lung carcinoma.

The DNA of the CDR3 is TGTGCCAGTAGTATAGATCGGGGAAAAAACTATGGCTACACCTTC. Translating gives CASSIDRGKNYGYTF. J is TRBJ1-2 and V is TRBV19; D remains ambiguous. The CDR3 has 15 amino acids. Per the germline V gene, CDR1 is LNHDA and CDR2 is SQIVND (reference sequence). Trimming removed 0 bases at V and 2 bases at J, with 10 bases between. Supplemented by reference TRBV19 and TRBJ1-2, the full variable domain reads DGGITQSPKYLFRKEGQNVTLSCEQNLNHDAMYWYRQDPGQGLRLIYYSQIVNDFQKGDIAEGYSVSREKKESFPLTVTSAQKNPTAFYLCASSIDRGKNYGYTFGSGTRLTVV.